Listed here is a single T cell receptor beta chain. The source of the sample is a study of blood T cell repertoires in COVID-19. Assay used: immunoSEQ multiplex PCR; TCRdb lists only in-frame clones, some missing. The sample has 100,000 to 140,000 clones; 75% to 95% are singletons. The germline V gene encodes CDR1 KGHDR and CDR2 SFDVKD. Between the trimmed V and J ends, which lost 1 base and 7 bases, there was a span of 9 bases. The CDR3 is 14 amino acids. Input material: peripheral blood. V gene TRBV24-1 combines with J gene TRBJ2-2, with D maybe TRBD1 (6 bases). The clonotype was recovered from a woman aged 25-40 years with acute or convalescent COVID-19. The CDR3 sequence is CATSDLGGGGELFF. The CDR3 DNA follows: TGTGCCACCAGTGATTTAGGGGGTGGCGGGGAGCTGTTTTTT.